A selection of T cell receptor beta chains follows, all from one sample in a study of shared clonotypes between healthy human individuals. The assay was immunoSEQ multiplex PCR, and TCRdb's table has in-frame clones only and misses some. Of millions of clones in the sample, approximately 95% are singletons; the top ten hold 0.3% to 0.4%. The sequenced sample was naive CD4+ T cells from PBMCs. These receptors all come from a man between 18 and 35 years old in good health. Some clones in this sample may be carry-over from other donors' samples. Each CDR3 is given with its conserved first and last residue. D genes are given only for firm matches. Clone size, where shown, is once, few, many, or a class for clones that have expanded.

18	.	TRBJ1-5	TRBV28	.	TGTGCCAGCAGTTTAGTTGGCGGCAGATCAAATAGCAATCAGCCCCAGCATTTT	CASSLVGGRSNSNQPQHF
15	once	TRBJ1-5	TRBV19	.	TGTGCCAGTAGTATAGGCAGGAGGGGCAATCAGCCCCAGCATTTT	CASSIGRRGNQPQHF
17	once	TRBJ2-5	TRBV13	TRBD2	TGTGCCAGCAGCCTCCGACTAGCGGGGGGGGTATTGGAGACCCAGTACTTC	CASSLRLAGGVLETQYF
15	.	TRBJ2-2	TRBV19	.	TGTGCCAGTAGTTTGCAGGGTACGAACACCGGGGAGCTGTTTTTT	CASSLQGTNTGELFF
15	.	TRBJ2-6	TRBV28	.	TGTGCCAGCAGTTCGACAGTCTCTGGGGCCAACGTCCTGACTTTC	CASSSTVSGANVLTF
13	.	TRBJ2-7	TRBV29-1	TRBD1	TGCAGCGCCTTCCGGGACAGCTCCTACGAGCAGTACTTC	CSAFRDSSYEQYF
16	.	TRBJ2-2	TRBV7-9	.	TGTGCCAGCAGCTTCCCGTCGACGGGAAGGGGCGGGGAGCTGTTTTTT	CASSFPSTGRGGELFF
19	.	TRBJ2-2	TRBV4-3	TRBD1	TGCGCCAGCAGCCAAGCCCCGGGACAGGGGGCATATCCCCGGGGGGAGCTGTTTTTT	CASSQAPGQGAYPRGELFF
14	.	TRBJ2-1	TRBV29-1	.	TGCAGCGTTGTCGAGGTTGTGTCCTACAATGAGCAGTTCTTC	CSVVEVVSYNEQFF
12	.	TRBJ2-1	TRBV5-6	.	TGTGCCAGCAGCCTAGGGACTCCTGAGCAGTTCTTC	CASSLGTPEQFF
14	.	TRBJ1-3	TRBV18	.	TGTGCCAGCTCACGCGCAAGCTCTGGAAACACCATATATTTT	CASSRASSGNTIYF
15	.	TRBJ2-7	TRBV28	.	TGTGCCAGCAGCCGAGTGGGGACCCCCGCCTACGAGCAGTACTTC	CASSRVGTPAYEQYF
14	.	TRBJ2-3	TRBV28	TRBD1	TGTGCCAGCACCTCCCGGGACAGGGGCCATACGCAGTATTTT	CASTSRDRGHTQYF
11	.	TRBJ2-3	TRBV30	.	TGTGCCTGGGGCCAGGGCGGTACGCAGTATTTT	CAWGQGGTQYF
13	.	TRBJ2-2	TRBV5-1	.	TGCGCCAGCAGCTTGGACTCCACCGGGGAGCTGTTTTTT	CASSLDSTGELFF
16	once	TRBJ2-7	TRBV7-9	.	TGTGCCAGCAGCACCGTGGGGGCAGGGGAAAGGTACGAGCAGTACTTC	CASSTVGAGERYEQYF
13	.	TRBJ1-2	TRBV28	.	TGTGCCAGCCAGCCAGGGACTAACTATGGCTACACCTTC	CASQPGTNYGYTF
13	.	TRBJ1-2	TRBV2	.	TGTGCCAGCAGTGACGGGATAAACTATGGCTACACCTTC	CASSDGINYGYTF
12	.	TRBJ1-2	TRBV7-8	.	TGTGCCAGCAGGGGGAACCCCGGAGGCTACACCTTC	CASRGNPGGYTF
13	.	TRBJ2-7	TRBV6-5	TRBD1	TGTGCCAGCAGCAGGGGGAGCTCCTACGAGCAGTACTTC	CASSRGSSYEQYF
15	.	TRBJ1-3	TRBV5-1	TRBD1	TGCGCCAGCAGGACCGACAGGGGAAGTGGAAACACCATATATTTT	CASRTDRGSGNTIYF
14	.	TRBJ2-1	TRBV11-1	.	TGTGCCAGCAGCTTAGTTTCCGGATACAATGAGCAGTTCTTC	CASSLVSGYNEQFF
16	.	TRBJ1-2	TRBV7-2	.	TGTGCCAGCAGCTTAGGGTGGATGGGGCGCGACTATGGCTACACCTTC	CASSLGWMGRDYGYTF
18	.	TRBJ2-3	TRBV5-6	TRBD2	TGTGCCAGCAGCTTGGATCTATCGGGAGGCTTTATCACAGATACGCAGTATTTT	CASSLDLSGGFITDTQYF
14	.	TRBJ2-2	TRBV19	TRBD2	TGTGCCAGCATTAGCGGGAGTATAACCGGGGAGCTGTTTTTT	CASISGSITGELFF
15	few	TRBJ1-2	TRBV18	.	TGTGCCAGCTCACCGGGCCTTCCGATTAACTATGGCTACACCTTC	CASSPGLPINYGYTF
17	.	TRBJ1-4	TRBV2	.	TGTGCCAGCAGTGAATCCCCAGACAGTACAACTAATGAAAAACTGTTTTTT	CASSESPDSTTNEKLFF
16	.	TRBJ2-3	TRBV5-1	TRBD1	TGCGCCAGCAGCCCGGGGACAGATCCTAGCACAGATACGCAGTATTTT	CASSPGTDPSTDTQYF
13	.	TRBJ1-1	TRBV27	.	TGTGCCAGCAGCCGGTACCTAGTCCCTGAAGCTTTCTTT	CASSRYLVPEAFF
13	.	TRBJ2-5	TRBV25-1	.	TGTGCCAGCGGACCGGGCCCCCAAGAGACCCAGTACTTC	CASGPGPQETQYF
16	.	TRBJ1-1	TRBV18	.	TGTGCCAGCTCACCACTGGGAAGTAACGCAAGGGCCGAAGCTTTCTTT	CASSPLGSNARAEAFF
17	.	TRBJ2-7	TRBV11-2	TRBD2	TGTGCCAGCAGCTTGCGTCCCTCGGTACTAGCGGGAGAAGAGCAGTACTTC	CASSLRPSVLAGEEQYF
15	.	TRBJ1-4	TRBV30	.	TGTGCCCGGAGAGGTAAAGCTGCAACTAATGAAAAACTGTTTTTT	CARRGKAATNEKLFF
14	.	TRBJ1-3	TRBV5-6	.	TGTGCCAGCAGCTTGGCGGCAGCTGGAAACACCATATATTTT	CASSLAAAGNTIYF
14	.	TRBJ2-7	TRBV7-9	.	TGTGCCAGCAGCGCCGTACCCTTCGCCTACGAGCAGTACTTC	CASSAVPFAYEQYF
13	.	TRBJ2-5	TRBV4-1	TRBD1	TGCGCCAGCAGCGACGACAGGGGGAAGACCCAGTACTTC	CASSDDRGKTQYF
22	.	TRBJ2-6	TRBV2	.	TGTGCCAGCAGAGCAAGGGAAGGTTTACTTGGAGGGGACAACTCTGGGGCCAACGTCCTGACTTTC	CASRAREGLLGGDNSGANVLTF
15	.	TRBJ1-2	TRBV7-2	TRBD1	TGTGCCAGCAGCCGGACCTCAGGGGGCATCAATGGCTACACCTTC	CASSRTSGGINGYTF
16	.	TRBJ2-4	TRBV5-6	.	TGTGCCAGCAGCTTGGCCCGGATGATATCCAAAAACATTCAGTACTTC	CASSLARMISKNIQYF
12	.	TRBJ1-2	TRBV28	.	TGTGCCAGCAGTTTAACTTCGGACGGCTACACCTTC	CASSLTSDGYTF
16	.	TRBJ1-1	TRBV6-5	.	TGTGCCAGCAGTTACTCGGAAGCGGGGGCGAACACTGAAGCTTTCTTT	CASSYSEAGANTEAFF
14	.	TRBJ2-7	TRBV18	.	TGTGCCAGCTCACCACCGGAGATTTACTACGAGCAGTACTTC	CASSPPEIYYEQYF
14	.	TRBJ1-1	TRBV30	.	TGTGCCTGGAGTGTAAGTCAGGGGAACACTGAAGCTTTCTTT	CAWSVSQGNTEAFF
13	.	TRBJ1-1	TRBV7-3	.	TGTGCCAGCAGCCGAGGGGGTAACACTGAAGCTTTCTTT	CASSRGGNTEAFF
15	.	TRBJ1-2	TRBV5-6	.	TGTGCCAGCAGCCTACCCCCGAGCGCGAACTATGGCTACACCTTC	CASSLPPSANYGYTF
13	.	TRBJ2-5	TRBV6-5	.	TGTGCCAGCAGTTACTCCCCCGGAGGGACCCAGTACTTC	CASSYSPGGTQYF
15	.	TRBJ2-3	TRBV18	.	TGTGCCAGCTCACCAGGCGGGATCCGCACAGATACGCAGTATTTT	CASSPGGIRTDTQYF
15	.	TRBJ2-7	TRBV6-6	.	TGTGCCAGCAGCCCCGACGATGGGGGGAAATACGAGCAGTACTTC	CASSPDDGGKYEQYF
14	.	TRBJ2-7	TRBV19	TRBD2	TGTGCCAGTAGTACTAGCGGCAGCTCCTACGAGCAGTACTTC	CASSTSGSSYEQYF
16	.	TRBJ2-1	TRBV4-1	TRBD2	TGCGCCAGCAGCCAAGCCGGACTAGCGATATACAATGAGCAGTTCTTC	CASSQAGLAIYNEQFF
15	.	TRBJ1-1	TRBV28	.	TGTGCCAGCAGCCCTAATAGAGGTCAGGTCACTGAAGCTTTCTTT	CASSPNRGQVTEAFF
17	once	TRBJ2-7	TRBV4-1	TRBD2	TGCGCCAGCAGCCCCCGGACAGCGGGAGGGCCCCCCTACGAGCAGTACTTC	CASSPRTAGGPPYEQYF
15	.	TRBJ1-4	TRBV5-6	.	TGTGCCAGCAGCCCGCGCCGGGCCCTTAATGAAAAACTGTTTTTT	CASSPRRALNEKLFF
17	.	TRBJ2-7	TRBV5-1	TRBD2	TGCGCCAGCAGCTTTGGCGCTAGCGGGAGCTTCGCCTACGAGCAGTACTTC	CASSFGASGSFAYEQYF
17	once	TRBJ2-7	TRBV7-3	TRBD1	TGTGCCAGCAGCTCCCCCCCCAGAGGGGGCGTCTCCTACGAGCAGTACTTC	CASSSPPRGGVSYEQYF
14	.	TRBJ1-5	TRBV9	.	TGTGCCAGCAGCGTAGCAGGGGGCAATCAGCCCCAGCATTTT	CASSVAGGNQPQHF
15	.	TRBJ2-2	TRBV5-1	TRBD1	TGCGCCAGCAGCGGGACAGGTCAGGCCACCGGGGAGCTGTTTTTT	CASSGTGQATGELFF
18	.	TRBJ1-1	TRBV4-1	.	TGCGCCAGCAGCCAAGACATAGGGGACCTCTCTCTGAACACTGAAGCTTTCTTT	CASSQDIGDLSLNTEAFF
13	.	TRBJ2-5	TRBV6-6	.	TGTGCCAGCAGTACCCGAGAAGCGGAGACCCAGTACTTC	CASSTREAETQYF
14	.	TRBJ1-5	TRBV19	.	TGTGCCAGTAAGAGGCGGGAGAGCAATCAGCCCCAGCATTTT	CASKRRESNQPQHF